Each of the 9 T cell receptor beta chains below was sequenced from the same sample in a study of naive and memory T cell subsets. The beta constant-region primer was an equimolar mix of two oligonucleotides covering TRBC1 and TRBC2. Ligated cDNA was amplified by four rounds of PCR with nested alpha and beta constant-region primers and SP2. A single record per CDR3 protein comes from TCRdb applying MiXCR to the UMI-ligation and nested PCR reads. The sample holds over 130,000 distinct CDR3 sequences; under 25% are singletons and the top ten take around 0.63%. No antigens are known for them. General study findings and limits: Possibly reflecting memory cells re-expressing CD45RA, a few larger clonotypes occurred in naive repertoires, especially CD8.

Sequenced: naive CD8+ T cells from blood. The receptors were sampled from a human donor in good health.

CDR3 in DNA: TGTGCCAGCAGGGTCGCGGGAGGGGTAAATGAGCAGTTCTTC. Residues: CASRVAGGVNEQFF. The rearrangement joins TRBV28 to TRBJ2-1, with 9 bases that match TRBD2. V was clipped by 6 bases and J by 7 bases; unmatched bases: 7. The CDR3 is 14 amino acids. Germline CDR1 reads MDHEN; CDR2 reads SYDVKM.

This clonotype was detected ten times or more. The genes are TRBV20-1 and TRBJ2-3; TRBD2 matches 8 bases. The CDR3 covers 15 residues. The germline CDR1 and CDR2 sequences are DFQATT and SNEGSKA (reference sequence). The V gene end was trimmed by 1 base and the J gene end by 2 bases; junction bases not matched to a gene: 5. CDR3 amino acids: CSARVLAGTTDTQYF. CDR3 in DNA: TGCAGTGCTAGAGTTCTAGCGGGCACCACAGATACGCAGTATTTT.

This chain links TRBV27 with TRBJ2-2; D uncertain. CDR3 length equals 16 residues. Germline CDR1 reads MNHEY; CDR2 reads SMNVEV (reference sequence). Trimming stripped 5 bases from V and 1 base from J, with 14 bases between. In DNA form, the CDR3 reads TGTGCCAGCAGTCCCACTTACTTCCAGAACACCGGGGAGCTGTTTTTT. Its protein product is CASSPTYFQNTGELFF.

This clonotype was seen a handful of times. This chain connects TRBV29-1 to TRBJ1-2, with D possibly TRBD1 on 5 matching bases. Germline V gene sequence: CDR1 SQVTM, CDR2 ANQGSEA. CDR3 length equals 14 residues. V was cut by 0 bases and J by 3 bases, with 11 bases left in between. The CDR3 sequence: CSVEDHGGYYGYTF. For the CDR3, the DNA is TGCAGCGTTGAAGATCACGGGGGTTACTATGGCTACACCTTC.

The CDR3: CASSQDIAVSSGELFF. The CDR3, as DNA: TGCGCCAGCAGCCAAGATATCGCAGTTTCGTCCGGGGAGCTGTTTTTT. The chain uses TRBV4-3 and TRBJ2-2; D uncertain. Trimming shortened V by 0 bases and J by 6 bases, and 14 bases separated the two germline ends. CDR1 LGHNA and CDR2 YSLEER come from the germline V gene. The CDR3 is 16 amino acids.

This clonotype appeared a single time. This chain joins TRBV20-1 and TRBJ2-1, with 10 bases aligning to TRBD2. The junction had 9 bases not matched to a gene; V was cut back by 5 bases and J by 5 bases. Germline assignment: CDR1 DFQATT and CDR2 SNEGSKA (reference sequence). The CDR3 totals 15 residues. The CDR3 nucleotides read TGCAGTGCTTCTAGCGGGAGCTGGCTCGACAATGAGCAGTTCTTC. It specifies CSASSGSWLDNEQFF.

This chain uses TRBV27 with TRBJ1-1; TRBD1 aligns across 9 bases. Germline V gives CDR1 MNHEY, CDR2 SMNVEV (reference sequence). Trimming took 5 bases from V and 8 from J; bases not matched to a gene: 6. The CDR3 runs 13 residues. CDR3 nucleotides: TGTGCCAGCAGTCCTGGGACAGGGAGAGAAGCTTTCTTT. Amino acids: CASSPGTGREAFF.

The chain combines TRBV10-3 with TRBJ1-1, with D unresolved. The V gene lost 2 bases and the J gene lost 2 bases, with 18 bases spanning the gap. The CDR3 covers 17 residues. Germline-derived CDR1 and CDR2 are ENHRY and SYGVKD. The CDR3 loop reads CAISEGLNNRGNTEAFF. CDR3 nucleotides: TGTGCCATCAGTGAGGGCCTTAACAACCGGGGAAACACTGAAGCTTTCTTT.

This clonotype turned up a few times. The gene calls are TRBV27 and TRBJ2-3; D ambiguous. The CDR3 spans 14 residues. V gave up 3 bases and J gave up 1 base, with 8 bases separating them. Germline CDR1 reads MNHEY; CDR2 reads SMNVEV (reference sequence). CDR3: CASSFVGRTDTQYF. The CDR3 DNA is TGTGCCAGCAGTTTCGTGGGTCGCACAGATACGCAGTATTTT.